This TCR beta chain was identified during a study of PD-L1 blockade in urothelial cancer. The overall study: Patients commenced intravenous atezolizumab, 1,200 mg every 3 weeks, around 2014. Most patients, about nine tenths of the roughly 29, were males with bladder-origin cancer. Study conclusions and caveats: Those with durable benefit had larger increases in tumor-associated blood clones at 3 weeks.

The assay was immunoSEQ multiplex PCR, and TCRdb's table has in-frame clones only and misses some. The data contain tens of thousands of clones, 70% to 90% of them seen just once; the ten biggest clones take up more than 12%. Indicated time point: pretreatment peripheral blood. Between 1 and 8 samples, pretreatment and on-treatment, were given by each patient. The CDR3 runs 19 residues. Germline CDR1 and CDR2: SGHRS and YFSETQ. V lost 4 bases, J lost 3 bases, and 25 bases lay in between. Concerning this clone: Its specificity is unknown.

This sequence joins TRBV5-1 and TRBJ1-4, with D perhaps matching TRBD1 (6 bases). The sequence was obtained from a man between 60 and 70 years old with urothelial cancer. The sequencing used PBMCs, collected around atezolizumab (anti-PD-L1) treatment. CDR3 DNA: TGCGCCAGCAGCCCCGTGGGAAGCACAGGGCATTTTGCTAATGAAAAACTGTTTTTT. The encoded protein is CASSPVGSTGHFANEKLFF.